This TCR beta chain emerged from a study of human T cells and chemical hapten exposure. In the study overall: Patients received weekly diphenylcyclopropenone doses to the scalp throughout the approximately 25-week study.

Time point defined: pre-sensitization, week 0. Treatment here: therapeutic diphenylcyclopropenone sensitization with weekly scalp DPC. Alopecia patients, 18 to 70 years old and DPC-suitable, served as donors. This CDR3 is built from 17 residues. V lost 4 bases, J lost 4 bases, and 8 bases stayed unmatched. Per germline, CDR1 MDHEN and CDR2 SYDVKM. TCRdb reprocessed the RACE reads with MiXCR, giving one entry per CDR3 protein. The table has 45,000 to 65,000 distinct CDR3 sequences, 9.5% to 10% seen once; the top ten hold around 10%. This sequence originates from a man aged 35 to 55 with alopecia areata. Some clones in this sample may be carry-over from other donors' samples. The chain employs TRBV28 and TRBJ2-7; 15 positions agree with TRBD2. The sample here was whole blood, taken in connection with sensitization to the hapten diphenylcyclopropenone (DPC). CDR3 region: CASSYPGLAGGGYEQYF. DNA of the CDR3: TGTGCCAGCAGTTACCCGGGACTAGCGGGAGGAGGGTACGAGCAGTACTTC.